This entry is about one TCR beta chain. Its antigen is still unknown. The run used an Illumina HiSeq 2000. The TCR beta cDNA libraries were made using 5'RACE template switching, a step that added both a universal primer site and unique molecular identifiers. Priming for cDNA synthesis came from the TCR beta constant segment, and two successive PCR amplification steps followed. Turning to the authors' computational methods: Reads were demultiplexed and grouped by UMI with MIGEC, and clonotypes were assembled and quantified with MiTCR. To exclude erroneous sequences, any TCR cDNA sequence not supported by at least two reads was discarded. The tcR package was used for downstream repertoire analysis, and clonotypes were matched across fractions by CDR3 nucleotide sequence plus V segment. VDJmatch was used to annotate antigen specificity against VDJdb, with one amino acid substitution allowed in CDR3. Following TCRdb reprocessing, every CDR3 protein sequence forms one entry, and DNA is not provided. V and J calls and clone size were set by TCRdb, not the authors. This sample's table lists some 150,000 distinct CDR3 sequences. The ten largest make up 10% to 15% of the sample.

Looking up the germline V gene yields CDR1 SGHRS and CDR2 YFSETQ. The CDR3 contains 14 residues, cysteine and phenylalanine counted. The protein alone is recorded here. This specimen belongs to a study of T cells expressing NK-cell markers (dated by TCRdb to 2020 to 2022). With regard to the full study: Under ten donors provided sorted CD3+CD56+NKG2C+, CD3+CD56+NKG2C- and CD3+CD56-NKG2C+ T-cell subsets, whose TCR beta-chain repertoires were profiled. Among the eight sequenced donors, only one was HCMV-seronegative, while the other seven were HCMV-seropositive. The eight sequenced donors were randomly selected healthy volunteers, three men and five women. Libraries were sequenced as 2 x 150 bp reads on Illumina HiSeq 2000/2500, MiSeq or NextSeq.

Points the paper makes about the study in general: Whether the expanded NKG2C-expressing T cell clones were specific for HCMV antigens was left unclear. Those dominant clonotypes were again the most abundant among CD3+CD56-NKG2C+ cells in a handful of donors, at about 25-60.1%. For six donors, the dominant CD3+CD56+NKG2C+ clonotypes were among the top 10 CD8+ clonotypes and accounted for about 1.0-7.5% of CD8+ T cells.

HCMV-specific IgG was detected in serum with a commercial ELISA kit to determine HCMV serostatus. Peripheral blood mononuclear cells were isolated from blood by Ficoll density gradient centrifugation. This TCR came from a man aged 18 to 29 in good health. Donor details come from another sample of the same person, matched by shared clones. What was sequenced was blood T cells: a sorted CD56 or NKG2C T cell subset, CD4+ or CD8+ T cells, or bulk PBMC T cells (not recorded which). The V and J genes are TRBV5-1 and TRBJ1-4; the D gene TCRdb calls, TRBD1, cannot be checked with no DNA. For the CDR3, the sequence is CASSYEGRGEKLFF.